These T cell receptor beta chains were read from a single sample in a study of T cells in Graves' hyperthyroidism and ophthalmopathy. TCRdb re-derived calls from the multiplex PCR reads in MiXCR, one entry per CDR3 protein. The sample consists of roughly 700,000 distinct CDR3 sequences, around a sixth of them appearing once. Material for sequencing was blood. Receptors originate from a man aged 50 to 60 with Graves' hyperthyroidism. Each CDR3 is given with its conserved first and last residue. D genes are given only for firm matches. Rows give clone size only sometimes, using once, few, many, or a class for an expanded clone.

D	J	V	size	CDR3	DNA
NA	TRBJ2-1	TRBV3-1	few	CASSQDLVIRGYNEQFF	TGTGCCAGCAGCCAAGATCTGGTGATACGGGGCTACAATGAGCAGTTCTTC
NA	TRBJ1-5	TRBV19	NA	CASTLGTGENQPQHF	TGTGCCAGTACCCTGGGGACGGGAGAAAATCAGCCCCAGCATTTT
TRBD2	TRBJ2-3	TRBV25-1	NA	CASRMGGLVTDTQYF	TGTGCCAGCAGAATGGGAGGGTTAGTGACAGATACGCAGTATTTT
TRBD2	TRBJ2-1	TRBV12-3/TRBV12-4	NA	CASSARLAEINNEQFF	TGTGCCAGCAGTGCGCGACTAGCGGAAATAAACAATGAGCAGTTCTTC
NA	TRBJ2-1	TRBV19	NA	CASSIGGYNEQFF	TGTGCCAGTAGTATAGGGGGGTACAATGAGCAGTTCTTC
TRBD1	TRBJ2-2	TRBV7-8	many	CASSLRTGLNTGELFF	TGTGCCAGCAGCTTACGGACAGGACTTAACACCGGGGAGCTGTTTTTT
TRBD1	TRBJ2-6	TRBV28	few	CASSLRTGRSGANVLTF	TGTGCCAGCAGTTTACGGACAGGGCGCTCTGGGGCCAACGTCCTGACTTTC
NA	TRBJ2-3	TRBV2	many	CAGRTGTSTDTQYF	TGTGCCGGCCGGACTGGGACTAGCACAGATACGCAGTATTTT
NA	TRBJ2-5	TRBV29-1	NA	CSVDTGERETQYF	TGCAGCGTTGACACGGGAGAAAGGGAGACCCAGTACTTC
NA	TRBJ2-1	TRBV4-2	NA	CASSQDVGANYNEQFF	TGTGCCAGCAGCCAAGATGTAGGGGCTAACTACAATGAGCAGTTCTTC
TRBD2	TRBJ2-3	TRBV5-1	NA	CASSFSGRWPDTQYF	TGCGCCAGCAGCTTTAGCGGGAGGTGGCCAGATACGCAGTATTTT
NA	TRBJ2-5	TRBV6-5	many	CASSYSGQETQYF	TGTGCCAGCAGCTATAGCGGACAAGAGACCCAGTACTTC
NA	TRBJ2-7	TRBV20-1	many	CSARIPSRSGEQYF	TGCAGTGCTAGAATCCCTAGCCGGAGCGGCGAGCAGTACTTC
NA	TRBJ2-5	TRBV7-6	few	CASSLANQGETQYF	TGTGCCAGCAGCTTAGCGAACCAGGGTGAGACCCAGTACTTC
TRBD1	TRBJ2-1	TRBV6-2/TRBV6-3	NA	CASSYQGEEQFF	TGTGCCAGCAGTTACCAGGGGGAAGAGCAGTTCTTC
NA	TRBJ2-7	TRBV12-3/TRBV12-4	once	CASSRPTGIYYEQYF	TGTGCCAGCAGTCGCCCGACCGGGATATACTACGAGCAGTACTTC
TRBD2	TRBJ2-2	TRBV12-3/TRBV12-4	many	CASSTTLRLGGRGRELFF	TGTGCCAGCAGCACGACCCTTCGCCTAGGCGGGAGAGGGAGGGAGCTGTTTTTT
TRBD1	TRBJ2-1	TRBV2	NA	CASSLGTGARYNEQFF	TGTGCCAGCAGTTTGGGGACAGGGGCGCGCTACAATGAGCAGTTCTTC
NA	TRBJ1-2	TRBV12-3/TRBV12-4	many	CASTPIQGGGYTF	TGTGCCAGCACCCCCATACAGGGAGGAGGCTACACCTTC
TRBD1	TRBJ2-7	TRBV7-2	many	CASSTRQGANEQYF	TGTGCCAGCAGCACCCGACAGGGGGCAAACGAGCAGTACTTC
TRBD2	TRBJ2-7	TRBV13	many	CASSGRASSYEQYF	TGTGCCAGCAGCGGGAGGGCCAGCTCCTACGAGCAGTACTTC
NA	TRBJ2-7	TRBV30	many	CAWSATVYEQYF	TGTGCCTGGAGTGCTACGGTTTACGAGCAGTACTTC
TRBD1	TRBJ2-4	TRBV5-1	NA	CASSLNSGTGGNIQYF	TGCGCCAGCAGCCTAAATTCCGGGACAGGGGGAAACATTCAGTACTTC
TRBD1	TRBJ1-2	TRBV30	NA	CAWSPGQGAEGYTF	TGTGCCTGGAGTCCGGGACAGGGGGCGGAAGGCTACACCTTC
NA	TRBJ2-7	TRBV28	many	CASTLLRDTGQYF	TGTGCCAGCACCCTTCTCCGGGACACTGGGCAGTACTTC
NA	TRBJ1-1	TRBV28	few	CASRLTGYTEAFF	TGTGCCAGCAGGCTAACAGGGTACACTGAAGCTTTCTTT
TRBD1	TRBJ1-2	TRBV6-2/TRBV6-3	many	CASSYRGQSYGYTF	TGTGCCAGCAGTTACAGGGGACAGAGCTATGGCTACACCTTC
NA	TRBJ2-6	TRBV2	NA	CASGETDF	TGTGCCAGCGGAGAGACTGATTTC
NA	TRBJ1-1	TRBV2	many	CASSEPVLSGTEAFF	TGTGCCAGCAGTGAACCGGTCCTGTCGGGGACTGAAGCTTTCTTT
TRBD2	TRBJ2-1	TRBV28	many	CASSLSSGSTGGYNEQFF	TGTGCCAGCAGTTTATCTAGCGGGAGTACAGGAGGATACAATGAGCAGTTCTTC
TRBD1	TRBJ1-5	TRBV6-1	NA	CASSEFQGGNQPQHF	TGTGCCAGCAGTGAATTTCAGGGGGGGAACCAGCCCCAGCATTTT
NA	TRBJ2-7	TRBV19	many	CASTPGTFYEQYF	TGTGCCAGTACTCCGGGGACCTTTTACGAGCAGTACTTC
NA	TRBJ2-7	TRBV5-4	NA	CASSLNRAPYEQYF	TGTGCCAGCAGCTTGAACCGGGCCCCCTACGAGCAGTACTTC
NA	TRBJ1-6	TRBV7-8	NA	CASSLFGRTNSPLHF	TGTGCCAGCAGCTTATTTGGACGGACTAATTCACCCCTCCACTTT
TRBD2	TRBJ2-1	TRBV19	many	CASRVTSVNNEQFF	TGTGCCAGTAGGGTGACTAGCGTAAACAATGAGCAGTTCTTC
TRBD2	TRBJ2-7	TRBV18	NA	CASLPSGLAGGPHEQYF	TGTGCCAGCTTACCCAGCGGACTAGCGGGAGGGCCCCACGAGCAGTACTTC
TRBD1	TRBJ2-3	TRBV7-6	NA	CASSLPRQGVSTDTQYF	TGTGCCAGCAGCTTGCCTCGACAGGGGGTTAGCACAGATACGCAGTATTTT
TRBD1	TRBJ1-2	TRBV28	many	CASSTTGIYYGYTF	TGTGCCAGCAGTACGACAGGGATATACTATGGCTACACCTTC
TRBD1	TRBJ1-1	TRBV2	many	CASSAQGVGEAFF	TGTGCCAGCAGTGCACAGGGGGTGGGGGAAGCTTTCTTT
NA	TRBJ1-5	TRBV27	NA	CASSLGGGSQPQHF	TGTGCCAGCAGTCTAGGCGGGGGGAGTCAGCCCCAGCATTTT
TRBD1	TRBJ2-1	TRBV6-2/TRBV6-3	NA	CASSFNRGSYNEQFF	TGTGCCAGCAGCTTTAACAGGGGATCCTACAATGAGCAGTTCTTC
NA	TRBJ1-2	TRBV29-1	many	CSVSGTDYGYTF	TGCAGCGTTTCCGGGACGGATTATGGCTACACCTTC
TRBD2	TRBJ2-1	TRBV20-1	NA	CSANEREGNNEQFF	TGCAGTGCTAACGAACGGGAGGGCAACAATGAGCAGTTCTTC
TRBD2	TRBJ2-7	TRBV29-1	NA	CSVVGSGVSFEQYF	TGCAGCGTTGTTGGTAGCGGGGTTTCTTTCGAGCAGTACTTC
NA	TRBJ2-1	TRBV28	many	CASSVGGRDNEQFF	TGTGCCAGCAGTGTGGGGGGAAGAGACAATGAGCAGTTCTTC
NA	TRBJ2-7	TRBV5-1	NA	CASSLAEGFGEQYF	TGCGCCAGCAGCTTGGCCGAGGGGTTCGGGGAGCAGTACTTC
TRBD2	TRBJ2-7	TRBV20-1	NA	CSAEREGYEQYF	TGCAGTGCTGAGCGGGAGGGCTACGAGCAGTACTTC
NA	TRBJ1-1	TRBV7-2	many	CASRGGGASTEAFF	TGTGCCAGCAGGGGTGGGGGGGCAAGCACTGAAGCTTTCTTT
TRBD2	TRBJ2-1	TRBV27	many	CASTFSGSSYNEQFF	TGTGCCAGCACTTTTAGCGGGAGCTCCTACAATGAGCAGTTCTTC
NA	TRBJ1-2	TRBV28	NA	CASSFLQGGGYTF	TGTGCCAGCAGTTTCCTACAGGGTGGTGGCTACACCTTC
NA	TRBJ2-1	TRBV18	many	CASSPRGDEQFF	TGTGCCAGCTCACCCAGAGGTGATGAGCAGTTCTTC
TRBD2	TRBJ2-2	TRBV5-1	many	CASSSGLPGTGELFF	TGCGCCAGCAGCTCGGGACTACCTGGCACCGGGGAGCTGTTTTTT
NA	TRBJ2-7	TRBV28	many	CASSLARESYEQYF	TGTGCCAGCAGTTTGGCCAGGGAGTCCTACGAGCAGTACTTC
NA	TRBJ1-2	TRBV2	many	CASVTGFRYGYTF	TGTGCCAGCGTCACAGGTTTCCGGTATGGCTACACCTTC
NA	TRBJ2-5	TRBV12-3/TRBV12-4	many	CASSSSGTQYF	TGTGCCAGCAGTTCGTCAGGGACCCAGTACTTC
NA	TRBJ2-1	TRBV19	NA	CASSILYSTNEQFF	TGTGCCAGTAGTATTCTGTACTCAACCAATGAGCAGTTCTTC
TRBD2	TRBJ2-7	TRBV27	many	CASSISGTSGSSREQYF	TGTGCCAGCAGTATATCCGGGACTAGCGGGAGTTCGCGCGAGCAGTACTTC